This entry lists 30 T cell receptor beta chains sequenced from one sample in a study of T-cell reconstitution after alpha-beta-depleted transplantation in children. TCRbeta library preparation incorporated unique molecular identifiers. TCRdb re-analysed the PCR reads in MiXCR, keeping a single row per CDR3 protein. The sample holds some 350,000 distinct CDR3 sequences, about a tenth seen once. The source material was PBMCs from the stem cell graft donor, sampled from the stem cell graft. The origin of the receptors is a human donor who donated a stem cell graft to a child with acute lymphoblastic leukemia.

Only a few counts were recorded for this clonotype. V and J are TRBV2 and TRBJ2-1, with 9 bases matching TRBD2. There are 15 residues in the CDR3. J lost 10 bases, V lost 3 bases, and 10 bases had no gene match. Germline loops: CDR1 SNHLY, CDR2 FYNNEI. CDR3 loop: CASSDWGGRADEQFF. The CDR3 DNA sequence: TGTGCCAGCAGTGATTGGGGCGGGAGGGCGGACGAGCAGTTCTTC.

This clonotype has a handful of counts. V gene TRBV28 combines with J gene TRBJ2-7, with D perhaps TRBD1 or TRBD2 (5 bases each). Trimming cost V 5 bases and J 9 bases, with 17 bases left between them. The germline CDR1 and CDR2 sequences are MDHEN and SYDVKM. The CDR3 has 13 amino acids. The CDR3 bases are TGTGCCAGCAGTGCCTACCGGGACGTAGGGCAGTACTTC. Protein sequence: CASSAYRDVGQYF.

In its sample, this clonotype was seen a few times. The rearrangement uses TRBV28 and TRBJ2-4; tentatively, D is TRBD1 (6 bases). V lost 6 bases to trimming and J lost 1 base, with 7 bases between them. The length of the CDR3 is 13 residues. CDR1 is MDHEN, CDR2 SYDVKM, per germline. In DNA, the CDR3 is TGTGCCAGCAGAGACAGGGCCAAAAACATTCAGTACTTC. Amino acid sequence: CASRDRAKNIQYF.

In regard to this clonotype: Compared with germline, one end of the junction differs, possibly owing to a read error. The chain uses TRBV20-1 and TRBJ2-7; the match to TRBD1 covers 7 bases. CDR3 length equals 17 residues. The germline V gene has CDR1 DFQATT and CDR2 SNEGSKA (reference sequence). This chain's CDR3 is CCAWKGTSGQTVLEQYF. As DNA, the CDR3 is TGCTGTGCCTGGAAGGGGACCTCGGGACAGACCGTCCTCGAGCAGTACTTC.

The table lists this clonotype with a few counts. The V gene is TRBV20-1, the J gene TRBJ2-7; 8 bases align to TRBD2. V trimming: 4 bases; J trimming: 0 bases; junction bases outside the gene matches: 8. CDR3 length equals 15 residues. CDR1 and CDR2 from the germline V gene are DFQATT and SNEGSKA (reference sequence). CDR3 sequence: CSAIPTSGPSYEQYF. The DNA of the CDR3 is TGCAGTGCTATTCCCACTAGCGGCCCCTCCTACGAGCAGTACTTC.

This clonotype turned up a few times. The gene calls are TRBV20-1 and TRBJ2-3; D perhaps matches TRBD2 (6 bases). This CDR3 is 15 amino acids long. Germline CDR1 reads DFQATT; CDR2 reads SNEGSKA (reference sequence). The ends were cut back, 5 bases at V and 2 bases at J, with 17 bases in the middle. The CDR3 DNA reads as TGCAGTGCTGGGCCCCGACTAGGAGCCACAGATACGCAGTATTTT. Protein product: CSAGPRLGATDTQYF.

The chain joins TRBV14 to TRBJ2-1; the match to TRBD2 covers 9 bases. The germline V gene has CDR1 SGHDN and CDR2 FVKESK. J was trimmed by 2 bases and V by 4 bases; bases with no gene match: 9. The CDR3 extends over 17 amino acids. The CDR3: CASSLSYLAGAYNEQFF. The CDR3 DNA sequence: TGTGCCAGCAGCCTTTCCTACTTAGCGGGAGCCTACAATGAGCAGTTCTTC. The entire variable domain, with the rest obtained from reference TRBV14 and TRBJ2-1, is as follows: EAGVTQFPSHSVIEKGQTVTLRCDPISGHDNLYWYRRVMGKEIKFLLHFVKESKQDESGMPNNRFLAERTGGTYSTLKVQPAELEDSGVYFCASSLSYLAGAYNEQFFGPGTRLTVL.

The table lists this clonotype with a count of one. The chain employs TRBV7-6 and TRBJ2-1; TRBD2 matches 11 bases. The CDR3 is 16 residues long. The germline V gene encodes CDR1 SGHVS and CDR2 FNYEAQ. The J segment lost 7 bases and the V segment lost 1 base, leaving 6 bases of the junction unmatched. The CDR3 reads CASSLDASGRWNEQFF. The CDR3 DNA reads TGTGCCAGCAGCTTAGATGCTAGCGGGAGGTGGAATGAGCAGTTCTTC.

V and J are TRBV19 and TRBJ1-1; 9 positions match TRBD1. The CDR3 is made up of 15 amino acids. V dropped 8 bases and J dropped 3; count of bases not matched to a gene: 10. Germline V lookup: CDR1 LNHDA, CDR2 SQIVND (reference sequence). CDR3 loop: CASFSQGAVDTEAFF. CDR3 nucleotides: TGTGCCAGTTTTTCACAGGGGGCGGTCGACACTGAAGCTTTCTTT.

This clonotype was counted a few times. The rearrangement links TRBV12-3 or TRBV12-4 to TRBJ2-7; D is ambiguous. This CDR3 contains 14 residues. Trimming cost V 0 bases and J 4 bases, with 10 bases left between them. The CDR3 protein is CASSLALGTYEQYF. As DNA, the CDR3 is TGTGCCAGCAGTTTAGCGCTCGGCACTTACGAGCAGTACTTC.

This sequence joins TRBV4-1 and TRBJ2-7, with a weak D call TRBD2 (6 bases). The CDR3 is 15 residues long. V was shortened by 0 bases and J by 5 bases, with 14 bases between the two germline ends. Germline V gene sequence: CDR1 MGHRA, CDR2 YSYEKL. CDR3 DNA sequence: TGCGCCAGCAGCCAAGAAGCCAGGGAGGAAAACGAGCAGTACTTC. This gives the protein CASSQEAREENEQYF.

This clonotype was seen a few times. The chain uses TRBV7-9 and TRBJ1-4; D gene uncertain. The V gene lost 5 bases and the J gene lost 0 bases, with 13 bases spanning the gap. The CDR3 length is 16 residues. Germline CDR1 reads SEHNR; CDR2 reads FQNEAQ (reference sequence). The CDR3 spells CASSLLDWATNEKLFF. The CDR3 nucleotides are TGTGCCAGCAGCCTTCTAGACTGGGCAACTAATGAAAAACTGTTTTTT.

This chain connects TRBV5-5 to TRBJ2-1; 9 positions agree with TRBD1. This CDR3 region has 16 residues. The germline V gene has CDR1 SGHKS and CDR2 YYEKEE (reference sequence). J gave up 1 base and V 3 bases, and 5 bases lay outside the gene matches. DNA for the CDR3: TGTGCCAGCAGCTCACAGGGGACAGGGTCCTACAATGAGCAGTTCTTC. Translating it yields CASSSQGTGSYNEQFF.

The V and J genes are TRBV5-5 and TRBJ2-7, with 7 bases fitting TRBD1. CDR1 and CDR2 from the germline V gene are SGHKS and YYEKEE (reference sequence). This CDR3 contains 13 residues. V was pared by 4 bases and J by 3 bases, with 4 bases of the junction left unmatched. DNA of the CDR3: TGTGCCAGCAGCCAGGGACAGTTCTACGAGCAGTACTTC. Translated: CASSQGQFYEQYF.

CDR3 nucleotides: TGTGCCAGCAGCTTAGTACTTAGAGGGGCTAGCGGGATGAACAATGAGCAGTTCTTC. It encodes CASSLVLRGASGMNNEQFF. This rearrangement joins TRBV11-2 to TRBJ2-1; TRBD2 matches at 9 bases. CDR1 and CDR2 (germline): SGHAT, FQNNGV. J gave up 5 bases and V 1 base, and 15 bases lay outside the gene matches. This CDR3 has 19 residues. Filled out from reference TRBV11-2 and TRBJ2-1, the complete variable domain reads EAGVAQSPRYKIIEKRQSVAFWCNPISGHATLYWYQQILGQGPKLLIQFQNNGVVDDSQLPKDRFSAERLKGVDSTLKIQPAKLEDSAVYLCASSLVLRGASGMNNEQFFGPGTRLTVL.

V gene TRBV20-1 combines with J gene TRBJ1-1; D perhaps matches TRBD1 (5 bases). The germline CDR1 and CDR2 sequences are DFQATT and SNEGSKA (reference sequence). This CDR3 has 15 amino acids. Trimming cost V 1 base and J 7 bases, with 19 bases left between them. The CDR3 coding sequence is TGCAGTGCTAGAGCTTACCGGAGACAGCCGATTGAAGCTTTCTTT. Its translation is CSARAYRRQPIEAFF.

This clonotype showed up many times. The chain is built from TRBV5-5 and TRBJ1-1; the D is unclear. Trimming left V 4 bases short and J 0 bases short, with 7 bases between. CDR3 length: 13 residues. Germline lookup yields CDR1 SGHKS and CDR2 YYEKEE (reference sequence). For the CDR3, the DNA is TGTGCCAGCAGCCTCTCATTGAACACTGAAGCTTTCTTT. It is translated as CASSLSLNTEAFF.

The rearrangement uses TRBV27 and TRBJ2-1; 15 bases are shared with TRBD2. This CDR3 has 17 residues. The germline V gene encodes CDR1 MNHEY and CDR2 SMNVEV (reference sequence). The J segment lost 6 bases and the V segment lost 5 bases, leaving 8 bases of the junction unmatched. The CDR3 is CASSRPGLAGGINEQFF. CDR3 in DNA: TGTGCCAGCAGTCGTCCGGGACTAGCGGGAGGTATCAATGAGCAGTTCTTC.

The table lists this clonotype with many counts. The CDR3 DNA sequence: TGTGCCAGCACTCCTAGTAGGACTAGCGGGAGAATAGGGCAGTTCTTC. It is translated as CASTPSRTSGRIGQFF. The rearrangement joins TRBV7-8 to TRBJ2-1, with TRBD2 matching 13 bases. The CDR3 contains 16 residues. Trimming removed 7 bases from V and 12 bases from J; junction bases left unmatched: 15. The germline V gene has CDR1 SGHVS and CDR2 FQNEAQ.

This clonotype was seen more than once but under ten times. The V gene is TRBV6-5, the J gene TRBJ2-6; no reliable D call. The CDR3 contains 16 residues. The germline V gene has CDR1 MNHEY and CDR2 SVGAGI. V dropped 0 bases and J dropped 4 bases, with 10 bases sitting between them. CDR3 loop: CASSYSRPPGANVLTF. In nucleotides, the CDR3 is TGTGCCAGCAGTTACTCGAGGCCCCCAGGGGCCAACGTCCTGACTTTC.

This chain uses TRBV5-1 with TRBJ2-1; no definite D call. CDR1 and CDR2 (germline): SGHRS, YFSETQ. This CDR3 spans 14 amino acids. The ends were cut back, 3 bases at V and 6 bases at J, with 13 bases in the middle. The CDR3, as DNA: TGCGCCAGCAGCTCATTCCCCGATGGCAATGAGCAGTTCTTC. Amino acids: CASSSFPDGNEQFF.

This sequence joins TRBV2 and TRBJ2-1, with D possibly matching TRBD2 (6 bases). Germline CDR1 is SNHLY and CDR2 is FYNNEI. Between the trimmed V and J ends, which lost 6 bases and 0 bases, there was a span of 12 bases. The CDR3 is 15 amino acids. The CDR3 loop is CASRGSGDSYNEQFF. The CDR3 DNA reads TGTGCCAGCAGAGGTAGCGGAGACTCCTACAATGAGCAGTTCTTC.

The rearrangement links TRBV20-1 to TRBJ2-7; D gene ambiguous. This CDR3 spans 15 amino acids. V was pared by 0 bases and J by 0 bases, with 12 bases between. Germline CDR1 and CDR2: DFQATT and SNEGSKA (reference sequence). CDR3 region: CSARDNPSDSYEQYF. CDR3 in DNA: TGCAGTGCTAGAGATAATCCAAGCGACTCCTACGAGCAGTACTTC.

In its sample, this clonotype was seen a few times. The genes are TRBV24-1 and TRBJ2-1; maybe TRBD2 (6 bases). The CDR3 spans 13 residues. The ends were cut back, 10 bases at V and 6 bases at J, with 15 bases in the middle. Germline CDR1 KGHDR, CDR2 SFDVKD. The CDR3: CATSGRMVNEQFF. DNA of the CDR3: TGTGCCACATCGGGGAGGATGGTCAATGAGCAGTTCTTC.

This clonotype was picked up a small number of times. This chain uses TRBV12-3 or TRBV12-4 with TRBJ1-2; tentatively, D is TRBD1 (5 bases). This CDR3 contains 12 residues. The V and J ends lost 5 bases and 9 bases respectively, with 13 bases between them. CDR3 sequence reads: CASSARDSSYTF. The CDR3 region has the DNA TGTGCCAGCAGTGCCCGGGACTCAAGCTACACCTTC.

There are many counts of this clonotype. The rearrangement joins TRBV12-3 or TRBV12-4 to TRBJ2-7; D is unresolved. This CDR3 comprises 12 residues. The V end was cut by 1 base, the J end by 7 bases, with 8 bases between. The CDR3 loop is CASSLGGSEQYF. In nucleotides, the CDR3 is TGTGCCAGCAGTTTAGGCGGCTCGGAGCAGTACTTC.

This clonotype was observed a handful of times. The V and J genes are TRBV20-1 and TRBJ2-1; a possible D gene is TRBD2 (5 bases). CDR3 length equals 13 residues. Looked up from germline, CDR1 is DFQATT and CDR2 is SNEGSKA (reference sequence). V shed 0 bases and J shed 7 bases, with 10 bases lying between them. The DNA for the CDR3 is TGCAGTGCTAGAGATCACGGACTGAATGAGCAGTTCTTC. Residues: CSARDHGLNEQFF.

This clonotype was found a few times. The chain employs TRBV29-1 and TRBJ2-5; D is ambiguous. Germline V gene lookup returns CDR1 SQVTM and CDR2 ANQGSEA. V dropped 0 bases and J dropped 4 bases, with 6 bases sitting between them. There are 12 residues in the CDR3. Here the CDR3 reads CSVEDLRETQYF. The CDR3 DNA reads TGCAGCGTTGAAGATCTCCGAGAGACCCAGTACTTC.

This rearrangement joins TRBV30 to TRBJ1-5; no definite D call. Trimming stripped 0 bases from V and 4 bases from J, with 7 bases between. The CDR3 covers 13 residues. The germline gives CDR1 GTSNPN, CDR2 SVGIG (reference sequence). The CDR3: CAWSVRGNQPQHF. CDR3 nucleotides: TGTGCCTGGAGTGTACGCGGAAATCAGCCCCAGCATTTT.

J is TRBJ2-1 and V is TRBV4-3; 9 nucleotides match TRBD1. CDR3 size: 17 residues. The germline V gene encodes CDR1 LGHNA and CDR2 YSLEER. The V and J ends lost 0 bases and 6 bases, in that order; junction bases with no gene match: 9. This CDR3 is CASSQDRRQGVTNEQFF. The CDR3 nucleotides are TGCGCCAGCAGCCAAGATAGGCGACAGGGGGTTACCAATGAGCAGTTCTTC.